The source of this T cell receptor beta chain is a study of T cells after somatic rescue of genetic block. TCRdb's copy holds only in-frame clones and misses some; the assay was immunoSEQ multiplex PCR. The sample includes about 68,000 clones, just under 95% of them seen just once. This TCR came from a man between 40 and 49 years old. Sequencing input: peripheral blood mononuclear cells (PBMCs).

In DNA, the CDR3 is TGTGCCATCAGTGATCCTCGGGACAGGGGACGCACAGATACGCAGTATTTT. Translated: CAISDPRDRGRTDTQYF. This rearrangement joins TRBV10-3 to TRBJ2-3; 10 bases map to TRBD1. The V segment lost 3 bases and the J segment 1 base; nucleotides outside the gene matches: 7. This CDR3 has 17 residues. Germline V gene sequence: CDR1 ENHRY, CDR2 SYGVKD.